The source of this TCR beta chain is a study of blood T cells in healthy people across ages. The V end was cut by 0 bases, the J end by 6 bases, with 16 bases between. This CDR3 has 16 residues. In germline, CDR1 is SGHRS, CDR2 YFSETQ. Next came a second PCR, run for about 6 to 12 cycles, which used a sample-barcoded 5' primer along with a J-beta primer mix. One entry per CDR3 protein, called by TCRdb with MiXCR from the 5' RACE reads. The repertoire has approximately 730,000 distinct CDR3 sequences, approximately 39% of them found once; the top ten carry around 20%. The clonotype comes from an older woman in good health. Sequencing input: blood. The chain links TRBV5-1 to TRBJ2-1; D tentatively fits TRBD1 or TRBD2 (5 bases each). This chain's CDR3 is CASSLAHGTGTNEQFF. Written as DNA, the CDR3 is TGCGCCAGCAGCTTGGCCCACGGGACCGGAACCAATGAGCAGTTCTTC.